A single TCR beta chain is shown here with its context. Its antigen is not known. The sample originates from a study of cytomegalovirus exposure and HLA in healthy donors. 60 Vbeta and 13 Jbeta primers were used in PCR. Data came from immunoSEQ multiplex PCR; TCRdb stores just in-frame clones and leaves some out. The data hold roughly 110,000 clones, with roughly four fifths observed a single time. V shed 4 bases and J shed 7 bases, with 24 bases lying between them. The CDR3 has 16 residues. Germline CDR1 is SGDLS and CDR2 is YYNGEE. General observations from the study: The investigators catalogued 164 TCR beta chains as cytomegalovirus-associated. HLA-A and HLA-B allele assignments for most subjects were reportedly predicted accurately using TCR beta sequences. Fewer N-insertions than the roughly 650-donor mean were reportedly shown by an Asian-associated ancestry cluster in a later analysis.

The specimen was PBMCs. V gene TRBV9 combines with J gene TRBJ2-7, with a tentative D call TRBD1 (6 bases). The origin of this receptor is a man in his late teens or twenties in good health and CMV-seronegative. As DNA, the CDR3 is TGTGCCAGCAGCATGAGGGGGTCAGGGATCTCGGAAGAGCAGTACTTC. Translated: CASSMRGSGISEEQYF.